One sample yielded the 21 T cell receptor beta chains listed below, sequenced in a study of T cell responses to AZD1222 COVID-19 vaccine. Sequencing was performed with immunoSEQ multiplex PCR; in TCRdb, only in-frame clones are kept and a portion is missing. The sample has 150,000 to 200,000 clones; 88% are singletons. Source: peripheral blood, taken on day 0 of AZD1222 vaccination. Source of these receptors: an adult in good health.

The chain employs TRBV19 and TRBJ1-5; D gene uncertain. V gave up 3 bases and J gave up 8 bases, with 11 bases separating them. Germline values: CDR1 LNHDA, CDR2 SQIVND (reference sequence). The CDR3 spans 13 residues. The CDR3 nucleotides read TGTGCCAGTAGTATCTTGGGTGCTGAGCCCCAGCATTTT. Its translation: CASSILGAEPQHF.

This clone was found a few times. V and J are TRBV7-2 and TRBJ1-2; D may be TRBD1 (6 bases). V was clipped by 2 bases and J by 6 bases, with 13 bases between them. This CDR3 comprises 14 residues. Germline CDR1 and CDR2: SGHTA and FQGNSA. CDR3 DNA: TGTGCCAGCAGCTTACAGCCAGGGGCGGATGGCTACACCTTC. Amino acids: CASSLQPGADGYTF.

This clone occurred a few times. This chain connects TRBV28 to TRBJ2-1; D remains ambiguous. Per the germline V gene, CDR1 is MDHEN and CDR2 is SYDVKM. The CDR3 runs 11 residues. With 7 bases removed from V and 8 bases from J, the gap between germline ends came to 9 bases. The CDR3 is CASTLADEQFF. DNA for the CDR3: TGTGCCAGCACCCTTGCGGATGAGCAGTTCTTC.

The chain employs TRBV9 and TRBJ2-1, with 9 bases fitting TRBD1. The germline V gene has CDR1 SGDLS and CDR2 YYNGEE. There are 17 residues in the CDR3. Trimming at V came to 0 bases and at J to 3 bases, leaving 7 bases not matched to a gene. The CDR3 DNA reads TGTGCCAGCAGCGTAGCTAAGGGACAGGGTGTCTACAATGAGCAGTTCTTC. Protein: CASSVAKGQGVYNEQFF.

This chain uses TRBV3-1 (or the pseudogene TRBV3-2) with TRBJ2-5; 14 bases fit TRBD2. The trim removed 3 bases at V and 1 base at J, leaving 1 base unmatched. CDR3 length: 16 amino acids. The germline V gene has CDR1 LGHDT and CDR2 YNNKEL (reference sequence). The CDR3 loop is CASSQGTSGGQETQYF. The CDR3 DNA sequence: TGTGCCAGCAGCCAGGGGACTAGCGGGGGCCAAGAGACCCAGTACTTC.

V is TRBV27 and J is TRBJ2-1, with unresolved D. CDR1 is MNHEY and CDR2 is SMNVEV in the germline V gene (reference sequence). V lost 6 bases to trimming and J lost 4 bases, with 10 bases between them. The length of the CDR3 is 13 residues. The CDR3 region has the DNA TGTGCCAGCAGCACCCCCCTGTACAATGAGCAGTTCTTC. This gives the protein CASSTPLYNEQFF.

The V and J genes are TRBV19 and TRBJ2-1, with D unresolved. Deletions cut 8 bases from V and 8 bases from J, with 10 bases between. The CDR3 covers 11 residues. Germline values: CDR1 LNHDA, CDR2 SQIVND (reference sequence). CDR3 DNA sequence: TGTGCCAGTGCACTGGGCGATGAGCAGTTCTTC. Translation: CASALGDEQFF.

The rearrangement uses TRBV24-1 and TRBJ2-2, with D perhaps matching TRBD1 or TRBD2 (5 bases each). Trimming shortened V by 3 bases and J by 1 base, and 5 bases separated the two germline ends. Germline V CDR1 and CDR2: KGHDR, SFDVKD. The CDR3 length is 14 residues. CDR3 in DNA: TGTGCCACCAGTGATGGGGGGAACACCGGGGAGCTGTTTTTT. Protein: CATSDGGNTGELFF.

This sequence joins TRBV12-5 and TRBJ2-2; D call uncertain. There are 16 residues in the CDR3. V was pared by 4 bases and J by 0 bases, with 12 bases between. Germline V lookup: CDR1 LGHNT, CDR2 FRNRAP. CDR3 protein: CASGSGAAANTGELFF. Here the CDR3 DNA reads TGTGCTAGTGGTTCCGGAGCAGCCGCGAACACCGGGGAGCTGTTTTTT.

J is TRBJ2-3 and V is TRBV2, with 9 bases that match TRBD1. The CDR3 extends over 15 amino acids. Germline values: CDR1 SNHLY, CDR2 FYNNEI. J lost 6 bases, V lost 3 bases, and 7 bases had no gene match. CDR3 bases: TGTGCCAGCAGTGATGGGGGGACAGGGACTGATACGCAGTATTTT. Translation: CASSDGGTGTDTQYF.

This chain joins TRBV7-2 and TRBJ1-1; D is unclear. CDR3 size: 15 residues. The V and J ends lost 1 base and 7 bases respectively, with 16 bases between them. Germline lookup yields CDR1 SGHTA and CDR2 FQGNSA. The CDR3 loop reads CASSLGIRTVSEAFF. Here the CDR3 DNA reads TGTGCCAGCAGCTTAGGGATCCGGACTGTTAGTGAAGCTTTCTTT.

This CDR3 is CASSFGDRAPGEQYF. The CDR3 DNA sequence: TGTGCCAGCAGTTTCGGTGACAGGGCGCCTGGGGAGCAGTACTTC. This sequence joins TRBV27 and TRBJ2-7; TRBD1 agrees at 7 bases. The V gene's germline CDR1 is MNHEY and CDR2 SMNVEV (reference sequence). The trim removed 3 bases at V and 7 bases at J, leaving 12 bases unmatched. The CDR3 spans 15 residues.

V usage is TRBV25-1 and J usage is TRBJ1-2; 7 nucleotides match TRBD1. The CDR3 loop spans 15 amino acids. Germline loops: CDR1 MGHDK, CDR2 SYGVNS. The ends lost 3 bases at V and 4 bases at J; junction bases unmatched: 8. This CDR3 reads CASSEERGLGYGYTF. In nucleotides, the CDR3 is TGTGCCAGCAGTGAGGAAAGGGGGCTGGGCTATGGCTACACCTTC.

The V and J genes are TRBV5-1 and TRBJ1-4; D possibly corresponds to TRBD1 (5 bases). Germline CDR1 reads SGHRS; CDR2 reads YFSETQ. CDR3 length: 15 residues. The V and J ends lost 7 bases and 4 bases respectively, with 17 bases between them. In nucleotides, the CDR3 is TGCGCCAGCCGCAACGGGACTCTCGGTAATGAAAAACTGTTTTTT. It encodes CASRNGTLGNEKLFF.

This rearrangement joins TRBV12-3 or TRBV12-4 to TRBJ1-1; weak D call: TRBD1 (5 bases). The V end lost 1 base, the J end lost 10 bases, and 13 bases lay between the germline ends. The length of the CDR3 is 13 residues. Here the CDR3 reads CASSLVEGLGAFF. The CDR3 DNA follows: TGTGCCAGCAGTTTAGTTGAGGGACTGGGAGCTTTCTTT.

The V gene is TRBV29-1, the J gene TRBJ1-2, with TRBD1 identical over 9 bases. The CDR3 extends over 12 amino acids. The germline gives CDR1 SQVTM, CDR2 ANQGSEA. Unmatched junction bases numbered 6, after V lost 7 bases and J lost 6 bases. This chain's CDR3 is CSAFGQGNGYTF. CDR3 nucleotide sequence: TGCAGCGCATTCGGACAGGGGAATGGCTACACCTTC.

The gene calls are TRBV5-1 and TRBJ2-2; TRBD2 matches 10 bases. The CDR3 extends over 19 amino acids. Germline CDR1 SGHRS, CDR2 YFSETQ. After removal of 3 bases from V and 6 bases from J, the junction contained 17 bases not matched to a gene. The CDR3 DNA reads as TGCGCCAGCAGCTCGGTTTGGGCTAGCGGGGGATCCTCGCCCGGGGAGCTGTTTTTT. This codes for CASSSVWASGGSSPGELFF.

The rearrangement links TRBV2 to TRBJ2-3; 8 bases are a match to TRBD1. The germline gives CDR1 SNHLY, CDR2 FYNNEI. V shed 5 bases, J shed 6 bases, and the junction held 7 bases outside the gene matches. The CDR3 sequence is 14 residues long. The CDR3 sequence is CASSRTGLSDTQYF. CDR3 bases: TGTGCCAGCAGTCGGACAGGGTTGAGCGATACGCAGTATTTT.

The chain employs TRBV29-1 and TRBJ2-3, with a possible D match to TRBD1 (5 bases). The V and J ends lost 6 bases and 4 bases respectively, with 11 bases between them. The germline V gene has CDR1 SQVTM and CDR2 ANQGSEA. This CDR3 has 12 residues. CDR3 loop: CSVGSGSDTQYF. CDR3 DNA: TGCAGCGTGGGCTCAGGGTCAGATACGCAGTATTTT.

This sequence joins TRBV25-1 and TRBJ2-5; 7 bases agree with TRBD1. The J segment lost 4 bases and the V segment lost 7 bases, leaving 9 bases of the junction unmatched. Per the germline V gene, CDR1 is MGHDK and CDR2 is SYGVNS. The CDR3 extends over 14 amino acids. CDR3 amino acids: CASTPSGDRETQYF. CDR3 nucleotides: TGTGCCAGCACCCCATCCGGGGACAGAGAGACCCAGTACTTC.

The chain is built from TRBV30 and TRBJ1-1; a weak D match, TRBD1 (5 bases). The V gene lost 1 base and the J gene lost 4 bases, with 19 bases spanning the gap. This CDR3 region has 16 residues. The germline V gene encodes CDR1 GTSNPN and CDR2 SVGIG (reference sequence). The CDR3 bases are TGTGCCTGGAGTGGACACTCCTTTAGTGGGACCACTGAAGCTTTCTTT. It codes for CAWSGHSFSGTTEAFF.